A single sample is the source of the 18 T cell receptor beta chains below, sequenced in a study of blood T cell repertoires in COVID-19. Assay: immunoSEQ multiplex PCR; the TCRdb copy retains only in-frame clones and omits some. The repertoire consists of some 370,000 clones, with 90% occurring once and the leading ten covering about 6.5%. The source material was peripheral blood. Source of these receptors: a man aged 18 to 29 with active or convalescent COVID-19.

The chain employs TRBV9 and TRBJ2-3, with 9 bases identical to TRBD1. Per germline, CDR1 SGDLS and CDR2 YYNGEE. The CDR3 loop spans 16 amino acids. V was pared by 3 bases and J by 2 bases, with 7 bases of the junction left unmatched. The CDR3 is CASSDDRGTYTDTQYF. CDR3 nucleotides: TGTGCCAGCAGCGACGACAGGGGGACTTACACAGATACGCAGTATTTT.

The chain couples TRBV27 to TRBJ2-7, with D hard to call. V was shortened by 3 bases and J by 0 bases, with 9 bases between the two germline ends. CDR3 size: 14 residues. Germline V gives CDR1 MNHEY, CDR2 SMNVEV (reference sequence). The CDR3 protein is CASSLAEPSYEQYF. CDR3 in DNA: TGTGCCAGCAGTTTGGCGGAACCCTCCTACGAGCAGTACTTC.

The rearrangement uses TRBV12-3 or TRBV12-4 and TRBJ1-2, with 8 bases matching TRBD1. J was trimmed by 8 bases and V by 6 bases; bases with no gene match: 8. The CDR3 covers 13 residues. CDR3 DNA: TGTGCCAGCAGAAAAACAGGGGGAAAAGGCTACACCTTC. It encodes CASRKTGGKGYTF.

The chain employs TRBV5-6 and TRBJ2-2, with D possibly TRBD1 on 6 matching bases. The germline gives CDR1 SGHDT, CDR2 YYEEEE. There are 15 residues in the CDR3. V was cut by 3 bases and J by 4 bases, with 13 bases left in between. The CDR3 DNA sequence: TGTGCCAGCAGCTATTTTGGACAGAGCACCGGGGAGCTGTTTTTT. It translates to CASSYFGQSTGELFF. The variable domain in full, completed from reference TRBV5-6 and TRBJ2-2, reads DAGVTQSPTHLIKTRGQQVTLRCSPKSGHDTVSWYQQALGQGPQFIFQYYEEEERQRGNFPDRFSGHQFPNYSSELNVNALLLGDSALYLCASSYFGQSTGELFFGEGSRLTVL.

The table lists this clone with a few counts. The rearrangement uses TRBV5-1 and TRBJ1-2, with D hard to call. CDR1 and CDR2 (germline): SGHRS, YFSETQ. This CDR3 has 13 amino acids. The V gene lost 1 base and the J gene lost 3 bases, with 7 bases spanning the gap. The CDR3, as DNA: TGCGCCAGCAGCTTGAACGGAGACTATGGCTACACCTTC. As protein: CASSLNGDYGYTF.

The chain employs TRBV30 and TRBJ2-7; D possibly corresponds to TRBD2 (5 bases). V was cut by 8 bases and J by 0 bases, with 17 bases left in between. This CDR3 is built from 14 residues. Germline values: CDR1 GTSNPN, CDR2 SVGIG (reference sequence). CDR3 loop: CAGSVALSSYEQYF. CDR3 DNA: TGTGCCGGTAGCGTGGCGTTAAGCTCCTACGAGCAGTACTTC. Combining the CDR3 with reference TRBV30 and TRBJ2-7 gives the whole variable domain SQTIHQWPATLVQPVGSPLSLECTVEGTSNPNLYWYRQAAGRGLQLLFYSVGIGQISSEVPQNLSASRPQDRQFILSSKKLLLSDSGFYLCAGSVALSSYEQYFGPGTRLTVT.

This chain joins TRBV28 and TRBJ1-6, with 8 positions matching TRBD1. Per the germline V gene, CDR1 is MDHEN and CDR2 is SYDVKM. The CDR3 contains 15 residues. J was trimmed by 11 bases and V by 4 bases; bases with no gene match: 10. The CDR3 reads CASSSPDRGRTPLHF. The CDR3 DNA is TGTGCCAGCAGTTCCCCCGACAGGGGCCGGACACCCCTCCACTTT.

This rearrangement joins TRBV28 to TRBJ1-6; tentative D call: TRBD1 (5 bases). Germline values: CDR1 MDHEN, CDR2 SYDVKM. Trimming removed 5 bases from V and 8 bases from J, with 13 bases in between. The CDR3 extends over 14 amino acids. The CDR3 coding sequence is TGTGCCAGCAGTCCCCCGCGGGACCATTCACCCCTCCACTTT. Protein: CASSPPRDHSPLHF.

The chain links TRBV18 to TRBJ1-1, with TRBD1 as a possible D gene (6 bases). V gave up 0 bases and J gave up 0 bases, with 11 bases separating them. Germline V CDR1 and CDR2: KGHSH, LQKENI. This CDR3 contains 16 residues. The CDR3 coding sequence is TGTGCCAGCTCACCACCGGGACACCAAATGAACACTGAAGCTTTCTTT. Protein: CASSPPGHQMNTEAFF. Together with reference TRBV18 and TRBJ1-1, the CDR3 gives the full variable domain: NAGVMQNPRHLVRRRGQEARLRCSPMKGHSHVYWYRQLPEEGLKFMVYLQKENIIDESGMPKERFSAEFPKEGPSILRIQQVVRGDSAAYFCASSPPGHQMNTEAFFGQGTRLTVV.

This clone was detected only a few times. The gene calls are TRBV5-6 and TRBJ1-2; 9 bases match TRBD1. With 3 bases clipped from V and 8 bases from J, the junction kept 2 bases outside the gene matches. CDR1 and CDR2 from the germline V gene are SGHDT and YYEEEE. CDR3 length equals 12 residues. The CDR3, as DNA: TGTGCCAGCAGCTCCGACAGGGGGGGCTACACCTTC. It translates to CASSSDRGGYTF.

The chain joins TRBV15 to TRBJ2-7; TRBD2 aligns across 12 bases. Germline CDR1 LNHNV, CDR2 YYDKDF (reference sequence). Losses at the gene ends were 5 bases for V and 0 bases for J; bases not matched to a gene: 5. This CDR3 region has 16 residues. The CDR3 coding sequence is TGTGCCACCAGCCGGAGGACTAGCGGGAACTCCTACGAGCAGTACTTC. The encoded protein is CATSRRTSGNSYEQYF.

This chain joins TRBV6-1 and TRBJ1-4; no clear D gene. V was pared by 3 bases and J by 8 bases, with 13 bases between. The CDR3 covers 14 residues. Germline V CDR1 and CDR2: MNHNS, SASEGT. The CDR3 DNA reads as TGTGCCAGCAGTGATACAGTTTATAGGGAAAAACTGTTTTTT. Amino acids: CASSDTVYREKLFF.

The J gene is TRBJ2-2, the V gene TRBV5-8, with 7 bases identical to TRBD1. After removal of 4 bases from V and 2 bases from J, the junction contained 8 bases not matched to a gene. The CDR3 has 16 residues. CDR1 and CDR2 (germline): SGHTS, YDEGEE. The CDR3 sequence: CASSPLQGLNTGELFF. The CDR3 DNA is TGTGCCAGCAGCCCCCTACAGGGGTTAAACACCGGGGAGCTGTTTTTT.

The rearrangement links TRBV5-1 to TRBJ2-1, with a weak D call TRBD2 (6 bases). V lost 0 bases to trimming and J lost 4 bases, with 11 bases between them. CDR1 SGHRS and CDR2 YFSETQ come from the germline V gene. The CDR3 covers 15 residues. This chain's CDR3 is CASSLEVSGYNEQFF. As DNA, the CDR3 is TGCGCCAGCAGCTTGGAGGTTAGCGGTTACAATGAGCAGTTCTTC.

The chain is built from TRBV7-2 and TRBJ1-5; D ambiguous. Trimming took off 5 bases at V and 4 bases at J, with 9 bases between the two ends. The length of the CDR3 is 13 residues. Germline assignment: CDR1 SGHTA and CDR2 FQGNSA. The CDR3 is CASSQQVNQPQHF. As DNA, the CDR3 is TGTGCCAGCAGCCAGCAGGTAAATCAGCCCCAGCATTTT.

The V gene is TRBV14, the J gene TRBJ2-5; D might be TRBD2 (6 bases). Germline V gene lookup returns CDR1 SGHDN and CDR2 FVKESK. Trimming removed 0 bases at V and 5 bases at J, with 13 bases between. The CDR3 length is 15 residues. The CDR3: CASSQDRRVGETQYF. CDR3 DNA: TGTGCCAGCAGCCAAGATCGGAGGGTTGGGGAGACCCAGTACTTC.

The chain couples TRBV5-8 to TRBJ2-5; D is ambiguous. The CDR3 spans 13 residues. Germline V gene lookup returns CDR1 SGHTS and CDR2 YDEGEE. The V and J ends lost 7 bases and 1 base respectively, with 11 bases between them. This CDR3 is CASGRHVQETQYF. As DNA, the CDR3 is TGTGCCAGCGGTAGACACGTCCAAGAGACCCAGTACTTC.

V is TRBV7-3 and J is TRBJ2-1, with D possibly being TRBD1 (6 bases). The CDR3 sequence is 13 residues long. Germline V gene lookup returns CDR1 SGHTA and CDR2 FQGTGA. The ends were cut back, 5 bases at V and 8 bases at J, with 13 bases in the middle. CDR3 protein: CASSPTGSDEQFF. The CDR3 nucleotides are TGTGCCAGCAGCCCCACAGGGTCGGATGAGCAGTTCTTC.